This T cell receptor beta chain was sequenced in a study of blood T cell repertoires in COVID-19. On the study more broadly: The analysed material was cDNA or gDNA that came from T cells, B-cell-depleted T cells, or PBMCs.

As handled by the study authors: Nucleated cell counts were estimated from reference gene primer amplification. Only in-frame clones appear in the TCRdb table, and some are missing; sequencing was by immunoSEQ multiplex PCR. The V and J calls and clone size are taken from that table; D and trimming were inferred from the DNA. Of 200,000 to 250,000 clones in the sample, 82% were seen once. V lost 3 bases and J lost 7, with 12 bases in between. The CDR3 has 14 amino acids. Looked up from germline, CDR1 is KGHSH and CDR2 is LQKENI. V usage is TRBV18 and J usage is TRBJ1-4; D might be TRBD1 (6 bases). Input material: peripheral blood. The source is a woman older than 75 with COVID-19, enrolled during active disease. CDR3 sequence (DNA): TGTGCCAGCTCACCGAGGGGGAAGGGTGAAAAACTGTTTTTT. This encodes CASSPRGKGEKLFF.